This T cell receptor beta chain was observed in a study of blood T cell repertoires in COVID-19. Study in general: COVID-19 samples collected from the United States, Italy and Spain covered acute and convalescent phases.

The CDR3 has 14 amino acids. The germline V gene has CDR1 MNHEY and CDR2 SVGAGI. J gave up 9 bases and V 6 bases, and 10 bases lay outside the gene matches. Repertoires were generated with immunoSEQ multiplex PCR, while TCRdb's copy carries only in-frame clones and drops some. The sample lists approximately 68,000 clones; 75% to 85% were seen once. What was sequenced was peripheral blood. The sequence derives from a woman aged 55-70 years with acute or convalescent COVID-19. V gene TRBV6-5 combines with J gene TRBJ2-1, with 8 bases matching TRBD1. CDR3 bases: TGTGCCAGCAGAACAGACAGGGGATATGGTGAGCAGTTCTTC. It specifies CASRTDRGYGEQFF.